This entry features one T cell receptor (beta chain) sequence. The assay was immunoSEQ multiplex PCR, and TCRdb's table has in-frame clones only and misses some. The sample holds over 25,000 clones, about 88% seen once. The time point was: baseline, week 1 (first vaccination visit). This sample's treatment: pre-vaccination baseline after standard-of-care therapy. This record belongs to a study of a mutant IDH1 vaccine in newly diagnosed glioma. The germline V gene encodes CDR1 SGHRS and CDR2 YFSETQ. The CDR3 runs 14 residues. The V and J ends lost 1 base and 4 bases, in that order; junction bases with no gene match: 3.

This receptor was obtained from a middle-aged woman with glioma. The sequenced sample was PBMCs, obtained from a glioma patient treated with radiotherapy, temozolomide or both. The V call is TRBV5-1, the J call TRBJ1-1; 8 bases fit TRBD1. CDR3 region: CASSLNTGGTEAFF. CDR3 nucleotides: TGCGCCAGCAGCTTGAACACAGGGGGCACTGAAGCTTTCTTT. Combining the CDR3 with reference TRBV5-1 and TRBJ1-1 gives the whole variable domain KAGVTQTPRYLIKTRGQQVTLSCSPISGHRSVSWYQQTPGQGLQFLFEYFSETQRNKGNFPGRFSGRQFSNSRSEMNVSTLELGDSALYLCASSLNTGGTEAFFGQGTRLTVV.